This TCR beta chain comes out of a study of radiotherapy plus CTLA-4 blockade in lung cancer. Looking at the study overall: Objective response was observed in about 19% of patients, and disease control in less than 35%. Study outcomes and limitations: TCR clones originating in tumors grew in number in blood after radiotherapy plus ipilimumab. The authors reported that early blood T cell clone dynamics, with interferon-beta, best predicted response.

Germline V lookup: CDR1 MNHEY, CDR2 SVGAGI. V was shortened by 6 bases and J by 5 bases, with 6 bases between the two germline ends. The CDR3 covers 11 residues. Method: immunoSEQ multiplex PCR; TCRdb's copy keeps in-frame clones and lacks some. Of about 97,000 clones in the sample, 65% to 85% were seen once. Points on this clone: The antigen is undetermined.

The sample was peripheral blood, taken from a patient treated with radiotherapy plus ipilimumab. This TCR came from a human donor with non-small cell lung cancer who had a partial response to radiotherapy plus ipilimumab. Some clones in this sample may be carry-over from other donors' samples. This chain connects TRBV6-5 to TRBJ2-3; D is undetermined. The CDR3 protein is CASRRVDTQYF. Written as DNA, the CDR3 is TGTGCCAGCAGGCGAGTAGATACGCAGTATTTT.